The sequence of this T cell receptor beta chain was determined in a study of blood T cell repertoires in COVID-19. Resolution of symptoms, clearance, or two negative PCRs was present in recovered Cohort 3 donors. TCRdb keeps only in-frame clones here, not all; method: immunoSEQ multiplex PCR. Among around 450,000 clones listed, around 87% were seen once. Sequencing was performed on PBMCs or T cells enriched from blood (not recorded which). The sequence was collected from a woman under 30 who had recovered from COVID-19.

The CDR3 region is CASSPTDRASRGYTF. CDR3 nucleotide sequence: TGTGCCAGCAGCCCTACGGACAGGGCGAGTAGGGGCTACACCTTC. The chain joins TRBV5-4 to TRBJ1-2; 8 bases are a match to TRBD1. The CDR3 consists of 15 residues. Germline CDR1 is SGHNT and CDR2 is YYREEE (reference sequence). V was clipped by 4 bases and J by 8 bases; unmatched bases: 13.